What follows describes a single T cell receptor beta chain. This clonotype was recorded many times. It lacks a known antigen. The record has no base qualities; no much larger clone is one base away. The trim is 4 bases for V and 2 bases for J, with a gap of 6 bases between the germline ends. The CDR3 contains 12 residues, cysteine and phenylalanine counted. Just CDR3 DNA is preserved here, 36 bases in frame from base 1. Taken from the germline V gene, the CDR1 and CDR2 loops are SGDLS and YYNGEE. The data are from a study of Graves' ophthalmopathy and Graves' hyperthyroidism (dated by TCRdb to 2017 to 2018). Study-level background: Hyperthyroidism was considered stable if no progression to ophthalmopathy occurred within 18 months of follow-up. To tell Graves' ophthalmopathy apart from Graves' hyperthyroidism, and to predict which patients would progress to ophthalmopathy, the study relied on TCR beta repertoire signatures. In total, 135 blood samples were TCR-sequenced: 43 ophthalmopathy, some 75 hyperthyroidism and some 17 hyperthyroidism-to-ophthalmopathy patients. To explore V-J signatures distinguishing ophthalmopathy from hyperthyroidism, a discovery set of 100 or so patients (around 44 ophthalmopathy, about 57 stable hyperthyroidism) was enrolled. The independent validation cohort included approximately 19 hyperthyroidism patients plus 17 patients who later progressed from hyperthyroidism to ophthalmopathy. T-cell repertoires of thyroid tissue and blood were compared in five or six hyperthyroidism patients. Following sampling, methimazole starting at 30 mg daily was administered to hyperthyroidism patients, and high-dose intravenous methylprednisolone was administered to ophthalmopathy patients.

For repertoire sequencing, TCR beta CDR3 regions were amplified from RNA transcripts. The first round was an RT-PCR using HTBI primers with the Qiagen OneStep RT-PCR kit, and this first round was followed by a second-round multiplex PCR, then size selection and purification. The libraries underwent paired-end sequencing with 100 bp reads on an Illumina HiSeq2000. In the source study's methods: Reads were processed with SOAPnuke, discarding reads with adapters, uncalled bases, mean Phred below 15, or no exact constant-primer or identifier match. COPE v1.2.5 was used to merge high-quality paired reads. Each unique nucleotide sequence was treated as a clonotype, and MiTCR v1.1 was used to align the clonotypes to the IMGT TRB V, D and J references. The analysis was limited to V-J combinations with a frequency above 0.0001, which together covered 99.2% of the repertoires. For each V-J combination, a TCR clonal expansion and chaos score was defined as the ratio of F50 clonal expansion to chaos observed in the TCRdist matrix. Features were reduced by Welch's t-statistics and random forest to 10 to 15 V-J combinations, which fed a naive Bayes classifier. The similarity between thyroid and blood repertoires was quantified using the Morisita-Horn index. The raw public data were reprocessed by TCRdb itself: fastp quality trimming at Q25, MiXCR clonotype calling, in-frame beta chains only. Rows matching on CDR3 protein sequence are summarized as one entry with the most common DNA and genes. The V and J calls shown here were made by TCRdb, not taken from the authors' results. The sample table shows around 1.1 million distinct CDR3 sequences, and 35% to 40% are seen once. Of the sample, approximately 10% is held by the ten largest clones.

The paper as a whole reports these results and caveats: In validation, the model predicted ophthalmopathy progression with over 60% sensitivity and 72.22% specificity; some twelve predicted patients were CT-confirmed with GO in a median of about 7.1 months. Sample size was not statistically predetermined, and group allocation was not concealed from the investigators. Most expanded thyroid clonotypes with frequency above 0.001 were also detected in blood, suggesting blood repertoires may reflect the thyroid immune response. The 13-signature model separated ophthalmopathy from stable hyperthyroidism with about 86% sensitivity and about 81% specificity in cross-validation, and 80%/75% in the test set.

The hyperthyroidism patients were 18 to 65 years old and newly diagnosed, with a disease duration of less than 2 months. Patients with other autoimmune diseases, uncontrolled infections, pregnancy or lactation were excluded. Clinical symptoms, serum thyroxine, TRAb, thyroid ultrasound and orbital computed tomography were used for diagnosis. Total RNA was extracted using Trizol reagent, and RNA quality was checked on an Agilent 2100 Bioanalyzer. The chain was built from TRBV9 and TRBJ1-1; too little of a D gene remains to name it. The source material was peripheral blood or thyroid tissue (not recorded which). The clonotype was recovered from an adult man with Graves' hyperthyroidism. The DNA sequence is TGTGCCAGCAGCCCGCAAAACACTGAAGCTTTCTTT. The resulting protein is CASSPQNTEAFF.